Listed here is a single TCR beta chain. What it binds is unknown. Here immunoSEQ multiplex PCR was the method, and the copy in TCRdb shows in-frame clones only, minus some. The table records under 200,000 clones, roughly nine tenths of them present only once. The data are from a study of cytomegalovirus exposure and HLA in healthy donors. Findings and caveats of the study: Across donors, most TCRs were seen rarely, yet some public ones were widespread. A list of approximately 160 TCR beta chains associated with cytomegalovirus was given.

Looked up from germline, CDR1 is SGDLS and CDR2 is YYNGEE. The CDR3 consists of 13 residues. The ends lost 0 bases at V and 8 bases at J; junction bases unmatched: 4. Sequencing was done on a sample of PBMCs. The chain combines TRBV9 with TRBJ1-1; 7 bases fit TRBD1. The receptor was isolated from a woman aged 25 to 39 in good health and CMV-seronegative. CDR3 region: CASSVEDRTEAFF. For the CDR3, the DNA is TGTGCCAGCAGCGTAGAGGACAGGACAGAAGCTTTCTTT.